The clone carrying this T cell receptor (beta chain) was recorded a few times. Authors' analysis steps: Nucleated cell counts were estimated from reference gene primer amplification. Sequencing was performed with immunoSEQ multiplex PCR; in TCRdb, only in-frame clones are kept and a portion is missing. The V and J calls and clone size come from that table; D and trimming were worked out from the DNA. In the table there are around 58,000 clones, more than 75% of which are singletons. Germline CDR1 is SGDLS and CDR2 is YYNGEE. This CDR3 is built from 15 residues. Losses at the gene ends were 4 bases for V and 10 bases for J; bases not matched to a gene: 10. This record comes from a study of blood T cell repertoires in COVID-19.

The V and J genes are TRBV9 and TRBJ1-6; 8 bases map to TRBD1. Sequenced material: PBMCs or T cells enriched from blood (not recorded which). The sequence was obtained from a woman in her 40s who had recovered from COVID-19. In DNA, the CDR3 is TGTGCCAGCAGCTCCCGGACAGGGCGAATCTCACCCCTCCACTTT. Encoded protein: CASSSRTGRISPLHF.